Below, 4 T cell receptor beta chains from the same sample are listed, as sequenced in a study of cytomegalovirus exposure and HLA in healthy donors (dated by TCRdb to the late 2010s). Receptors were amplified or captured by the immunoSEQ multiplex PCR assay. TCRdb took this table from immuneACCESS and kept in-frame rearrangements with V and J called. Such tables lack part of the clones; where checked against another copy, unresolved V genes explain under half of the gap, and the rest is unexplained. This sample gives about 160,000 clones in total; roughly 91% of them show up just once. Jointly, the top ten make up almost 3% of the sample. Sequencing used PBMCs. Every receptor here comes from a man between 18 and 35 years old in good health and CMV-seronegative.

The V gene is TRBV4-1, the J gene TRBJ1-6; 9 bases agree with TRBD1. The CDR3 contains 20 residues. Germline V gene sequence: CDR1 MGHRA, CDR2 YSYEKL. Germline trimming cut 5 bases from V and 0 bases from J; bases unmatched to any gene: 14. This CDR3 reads CASSKTDRDRESSYNSPLHF. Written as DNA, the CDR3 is TGCGCCAGCAGCAAAACCGACCGGGACAGGGAAAGCTCCTATAATTCACCCCTCCACTTT.

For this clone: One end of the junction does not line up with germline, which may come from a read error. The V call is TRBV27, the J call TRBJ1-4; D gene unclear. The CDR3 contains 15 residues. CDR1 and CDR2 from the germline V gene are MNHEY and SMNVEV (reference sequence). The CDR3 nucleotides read TGTGCCAGCAGATTATTCGGGGCAACTAATGAAAAACTGTTTTTT. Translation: CASRLFGATNEKLFF.

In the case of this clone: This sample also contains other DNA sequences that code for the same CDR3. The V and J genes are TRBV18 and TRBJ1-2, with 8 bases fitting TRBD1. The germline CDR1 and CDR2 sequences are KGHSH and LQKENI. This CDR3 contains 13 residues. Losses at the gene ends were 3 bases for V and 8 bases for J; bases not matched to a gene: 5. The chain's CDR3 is CASSPDRVGGYTF. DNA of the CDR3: TGTGCCAGCTCACCGGACAGGGTAGGCGGCTACACCTTC.

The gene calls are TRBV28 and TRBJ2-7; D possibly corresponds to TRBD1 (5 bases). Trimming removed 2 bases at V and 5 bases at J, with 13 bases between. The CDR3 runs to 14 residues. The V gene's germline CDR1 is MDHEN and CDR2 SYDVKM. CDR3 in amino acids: CASSLGRDNDEQYV. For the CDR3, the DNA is TGTGCCAGCAGTTTAGGCAGGGATAACGACGAGCAGTACGTC.